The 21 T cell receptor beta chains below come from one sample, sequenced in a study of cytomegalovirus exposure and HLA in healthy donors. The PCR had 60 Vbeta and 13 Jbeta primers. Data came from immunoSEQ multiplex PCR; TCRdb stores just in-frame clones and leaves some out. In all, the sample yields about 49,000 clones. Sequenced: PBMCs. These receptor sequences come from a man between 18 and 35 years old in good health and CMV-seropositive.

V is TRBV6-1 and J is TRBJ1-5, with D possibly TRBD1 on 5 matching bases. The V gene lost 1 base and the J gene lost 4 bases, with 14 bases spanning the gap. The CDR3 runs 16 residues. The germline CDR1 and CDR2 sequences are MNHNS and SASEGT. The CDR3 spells CASSEGGRATNQPQHF. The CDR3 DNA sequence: TGTGCCAGCAGTGAAGGGGGCAGAGCAACGAATCAGCCCCAGCATTTT.

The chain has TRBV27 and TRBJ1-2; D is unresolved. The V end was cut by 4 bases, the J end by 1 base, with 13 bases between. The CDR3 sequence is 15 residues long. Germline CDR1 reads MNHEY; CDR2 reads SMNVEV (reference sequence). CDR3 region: CASSSTPPLNYGYTF. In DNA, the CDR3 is TGTGCCAGCAGTTCAACACCCCCCCTTAACTATGGCTACACCTTC.

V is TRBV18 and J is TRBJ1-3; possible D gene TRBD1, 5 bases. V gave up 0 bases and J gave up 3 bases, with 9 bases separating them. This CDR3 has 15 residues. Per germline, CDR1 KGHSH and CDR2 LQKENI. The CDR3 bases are TGTGCCAGCTCACCACCAGCAGGGCATGGAAACACCATATATTTT. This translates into CASSPPAGHGNTIYF.

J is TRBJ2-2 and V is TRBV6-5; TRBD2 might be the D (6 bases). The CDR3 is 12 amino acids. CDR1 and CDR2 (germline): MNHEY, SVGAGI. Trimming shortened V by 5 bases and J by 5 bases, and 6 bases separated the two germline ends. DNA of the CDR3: TGTGCCAGCAGTCGGGAGACCGGGGAGCTGTTTTTT. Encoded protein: CASSRETGELFF.

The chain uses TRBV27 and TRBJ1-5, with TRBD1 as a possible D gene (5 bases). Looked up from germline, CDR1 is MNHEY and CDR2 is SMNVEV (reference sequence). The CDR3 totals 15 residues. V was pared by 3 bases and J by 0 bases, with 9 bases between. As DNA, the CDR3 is TGTGCCAGCAGTTTCTCAGACAGTAGCAATCAGCCCCAGCATTTT. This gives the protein CASSFSDSSNQPQHF.

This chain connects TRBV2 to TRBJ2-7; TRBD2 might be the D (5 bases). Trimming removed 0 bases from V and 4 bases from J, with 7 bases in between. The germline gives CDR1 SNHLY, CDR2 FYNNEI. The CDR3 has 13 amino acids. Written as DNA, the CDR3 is TGTGCCAGCAGTGAAGCTAGCGAATACGAGCAGTACTTC. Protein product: CASSEASEYEQYF.

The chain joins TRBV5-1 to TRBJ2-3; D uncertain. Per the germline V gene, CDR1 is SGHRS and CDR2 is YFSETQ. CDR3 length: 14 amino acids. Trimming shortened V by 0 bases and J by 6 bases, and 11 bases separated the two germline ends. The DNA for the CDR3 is TGCGCCAGCAGCTTGGGTACAGATAGGGATACGCAGTATTTT. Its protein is CASSLGTDRDTQYF.

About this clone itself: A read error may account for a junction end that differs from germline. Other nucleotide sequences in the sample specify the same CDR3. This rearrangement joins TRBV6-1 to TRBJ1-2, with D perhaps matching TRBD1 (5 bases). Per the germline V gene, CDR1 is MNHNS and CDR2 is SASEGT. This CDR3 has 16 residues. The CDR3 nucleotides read TGTGCCAGTAGTGAAAGTCGGGGTCCGGGGGGCTATGGCTACACCTTC. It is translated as CASSESRGPGGYGYTF.

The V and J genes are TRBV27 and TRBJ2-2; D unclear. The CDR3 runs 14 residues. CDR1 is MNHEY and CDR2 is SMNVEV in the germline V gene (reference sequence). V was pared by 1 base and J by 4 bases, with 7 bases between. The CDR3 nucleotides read TGTGCCAGCAGTTTATTTAGTCGCACCGGGGAGCTGTTTTTT. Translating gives CASSLFSRTGELFF.

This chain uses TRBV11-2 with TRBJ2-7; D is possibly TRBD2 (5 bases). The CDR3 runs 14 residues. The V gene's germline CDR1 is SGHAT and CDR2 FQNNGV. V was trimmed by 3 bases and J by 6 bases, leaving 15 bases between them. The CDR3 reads CASSFSGNPGEQYF. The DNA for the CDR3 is TGTGCCAGCAGCTTTTCGGGGAATCCGGGCGAGCAGTACTTC.

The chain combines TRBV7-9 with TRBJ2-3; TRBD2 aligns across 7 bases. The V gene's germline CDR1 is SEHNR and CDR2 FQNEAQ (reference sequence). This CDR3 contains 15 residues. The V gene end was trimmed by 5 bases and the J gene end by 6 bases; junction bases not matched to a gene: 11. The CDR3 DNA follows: TGTGCCAGCAGCCCTCTAGCGGCCCCCAGGGATACGCAGTATTTT. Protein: CASSPLAAPRDTQYF.

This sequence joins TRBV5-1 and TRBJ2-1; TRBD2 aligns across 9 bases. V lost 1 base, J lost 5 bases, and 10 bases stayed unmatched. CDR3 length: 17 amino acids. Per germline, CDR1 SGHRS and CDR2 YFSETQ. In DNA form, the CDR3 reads TGCGCCAGCAGCTTGAGGCTAACAAGCGGGAGGAACAATGAGCAGTTCTTC. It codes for CASSLRLTSGRNNEQFF.

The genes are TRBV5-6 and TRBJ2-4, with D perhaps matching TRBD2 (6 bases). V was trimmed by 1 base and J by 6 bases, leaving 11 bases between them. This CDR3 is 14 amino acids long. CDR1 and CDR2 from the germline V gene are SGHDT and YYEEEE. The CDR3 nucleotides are TGTGCCAGCAGCTTGTGGGGGGTAGGAAACATTCAGTACTTC. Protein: CASSLWGVGNIQYF.

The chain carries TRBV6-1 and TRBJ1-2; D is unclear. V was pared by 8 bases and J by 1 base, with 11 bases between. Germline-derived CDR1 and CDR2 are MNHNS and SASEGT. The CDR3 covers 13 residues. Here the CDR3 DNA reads TGTGCCAGCTCAGGACTGTTTAACTATGGCTACACCTTC. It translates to CASSGLFNYGYTF.

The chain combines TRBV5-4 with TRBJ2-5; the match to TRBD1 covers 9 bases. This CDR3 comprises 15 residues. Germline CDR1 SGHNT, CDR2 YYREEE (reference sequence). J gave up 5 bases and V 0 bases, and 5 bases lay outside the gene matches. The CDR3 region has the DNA TGTGCCAGCAGCTTGGCCGGGACAGGGTGGGAGACCCAGTACTTC. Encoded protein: CASSLAGTGWETQYF.

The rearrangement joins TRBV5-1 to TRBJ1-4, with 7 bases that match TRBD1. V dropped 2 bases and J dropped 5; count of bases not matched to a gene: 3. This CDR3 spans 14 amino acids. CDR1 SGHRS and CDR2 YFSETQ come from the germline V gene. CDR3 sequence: CASSFGQENEKLFF. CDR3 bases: TGCGCCAGCAGCTTCGGACAGGAGAATGAAAAACTGTTTTTT.

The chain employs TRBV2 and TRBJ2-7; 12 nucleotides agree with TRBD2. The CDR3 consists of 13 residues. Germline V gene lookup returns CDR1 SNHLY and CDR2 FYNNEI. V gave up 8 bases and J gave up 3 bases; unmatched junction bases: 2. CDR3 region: CASLAGGFYEQYF. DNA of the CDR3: TGTGCCAGCCTAGCGGGAGGGTTCTACGAGCAGTACTTC.

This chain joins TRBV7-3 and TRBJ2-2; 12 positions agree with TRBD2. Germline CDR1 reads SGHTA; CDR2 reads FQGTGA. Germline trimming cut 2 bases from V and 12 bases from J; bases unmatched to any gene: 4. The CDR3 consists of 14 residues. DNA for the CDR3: TGTGCCAGCAGCTTATCTAGCGGGAGGGAGAAGCTGTTTTTT. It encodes CASSLSSGREKLFF.

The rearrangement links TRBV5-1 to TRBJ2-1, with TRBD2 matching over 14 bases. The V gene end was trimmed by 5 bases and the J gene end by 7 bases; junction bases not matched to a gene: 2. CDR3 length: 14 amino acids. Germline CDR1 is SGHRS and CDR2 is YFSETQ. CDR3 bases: TGCGCCAGCAGGGGGACTAGCGGGAGTAATGAGCAGTTCTTC. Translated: CASRGTSGSNEQFF.

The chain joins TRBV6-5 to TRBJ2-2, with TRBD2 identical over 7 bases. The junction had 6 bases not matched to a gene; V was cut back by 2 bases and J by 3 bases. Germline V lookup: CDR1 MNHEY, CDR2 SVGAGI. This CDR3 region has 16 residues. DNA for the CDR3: TGTGCCAGCAGTTACGGGAGGGGTCTACACACCGGGGAGCTGTTTTTT. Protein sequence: CASSYGRGLHTGELFF.

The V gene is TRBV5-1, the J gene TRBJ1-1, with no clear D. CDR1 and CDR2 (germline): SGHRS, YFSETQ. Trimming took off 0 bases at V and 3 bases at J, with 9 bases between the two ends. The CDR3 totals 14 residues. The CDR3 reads CASSLGQVHTEAFF. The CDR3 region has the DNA TGCGCCAGCAGCTTGGGCCAGGTACACACTGAAGCTTTCTTT.